Below are 20 T cell receptor beta chains sequenced from a single sample in a study of T-cell reconstitution after alpha-beta-depleted transplantation in children. Preparation of the TCRbeta library was carried out with unique molecular identifiers. A single record per CDR3 protein comes from TCRdb applying MiXCR to the PCR reads. The profile shows tens of thousands of distinct CDR3 sequences, roughly 46% of them singletons. The source material was PBMCs, mostly from graft donor cells, sampled 360 days after TCRalphabeta/CD19-depleted stem cell transplant. All receptors come from a male patient aged 5 to 17 who had a stem cell transplant for acute lymphoblastic leukemia, so the T cells may come from the graft donor.

This chain uses TRBV29-1 with TRBJ2-1, with 7 bases lining up with TRBD1. Germline lookup yields CDR1 SQVTM and CDR2 ANQGSEA. Trimming took 5 bases from V and 8 from J; bases not matched to a gene: 9. The CDR3 covers 13 residues. CDR3 nucleotide sequence: TGCAGCGTTTCGAGAAAGGGGGCATATGAGCAGTTCTTC. It yields the protein CSVSRKGAYEQFF.

The CDR3 spells CASTADTEAFF. Written as DNA, the CDR3 is TGCGCCAGCACCGCGGACACTGAAGCTTTCTTT. The V gene is TRBV5-1, the J gene TRBJ1-1; no reliable D call. Trimming removed 6 bases at V and 3 bases at J, with 6 bases between. The CDR3 runs to 11 residues. CDR1 SGHRS and CDR2 YFSETQ come from the germline V gene.

CDR3 region: CASSPGHQETQYF. CDR3 nucleotide sequence: TGCGCCAGCAGTCCCGGGCACCAAGAGACCCAGTACTTC. The chain employs TRBV5-1 and TRBJ2-5; no clear D gene. The V gene's germline CDR1 is SGHRS and CDR2 YFSETQ. The CDR3 has 13 residues. Trimming shortened V by 5 bases and J by 0 bases, and 8 bases separated the two germline ends.

J is TRBJ2-7 and V is TRBV7-9; 8 positions agree with TRBD2. CDR1 SEHNR and CDR2 FQNEAQ come from the germline V gene (reference sequence). This CDR3 contains 13 residues. V shed 5 bases, J shed 3 bases, and the junction held 3 bases outside the gene matches. The CDR3 sequence: CASSTGLDYEQYF. In DNA form, the CDR3 reads TGTGCCAGCAGCACGGGACTAGACTACGAGCAGTACTTC.

This clonotype was seen a handful of times. This chain joins TRBV7-6 and TRBJ2-3; D tentatively fits TRBD1 or TRBD2 (5 bases each). Germline V gene data show CDR1 as SGHVS and CDR2 as FNYEAQ. V gave up 6 bases and J gave up 2 bases, with 9 bases separating them. There are 13 residues in the CDR3. The CDR3 reads CASSRGATDTQYF. The DNA for the CDR3 is TGTGCCAGCAGTCGGGGCGCCACAGATACGCAGTATTTT.

The V call is TRBV6-2 or TRBV6-3, the J call TRBJ2-1; 12 bases are a match to TRBD2. The length of the CDR3 is 14 residues. The germline V gene has CDR1 MNHEY and CDR2 SVGEGT. Unmatched junction bases numbered 6, after V lost 6 bases and J lost 9 bases. CDR3 sequence: CASSYPGLAGEQFF. Here the CDR3 DNA reads TGTGCCAGCAGCTACCCGGGACTAGCGGGTGAGCAGTTCTTC.

J is TRBJ2-5 and V is TRBV12-3 or TRBV12-4, with 7 bases lining up with TRBD1. J was trimmed by 10 bases and V by 5 bases; bases with no gene match: 7. The CDR3 length is 12 residues. CDR3 sequence (DNA): TGTGCCAGCAGTCAGACAGGGAGTTACCAGTACTTC. Translated, it gives CASSQTGSYQYF.

The chain couples TRBV19 to TRBJ2-2; 11 nucleotides line up with TRBD1. The length of the CDR3 is 15 residues. CDR1 and CDR2 (germline): LNHDA, SQIVND (reference sequence). V dropped 3 bases and J dropped 7; count of bases not matched to a gene: 4. The CDR3, as DNA: TGTGCCAGTAGTATCCGGACAGGGGGCCACGGGGAGCTGTTTTTT. Translating gives CASSIRTGGHGELFF. The entire variable domain, with the rest obtained from reference TRBV19 and TRBJ2-2, is as follows: DGGITQSPKYLFRKEGQNVTLSCEQNLNHDAMYWYRQDPGQGLRLIYYSQIVNDFQKGDIAEGYSVSREKKESFPLTVTSAQKNPTAFYLCASSIRTGGHGELFFGEGSRLTVL.

This clonotype was observed a handful of times. This chain links TRBV29-1 with TRBJ2-7; TRBD1 might be the D (6 bases). CDR1 and CDR2 (germline): SQVTM, ANQGSEA. CDR3 length: 12 amino acids. V gave up 4 bases and J gave up 2 bases, with 9 bases separating them. CDR3 amino acids: CSVGQVTYEQYF. In DNA form, the CDR3 reads TGCAGCGTTGGACAGGTTACCTACGAGCAGTACTTC.

The CDR3 reads CSVVLVSGNEKLFF. The CDR3 DNA is TGCAGCGTTGTGTTGGTTTCGGGGAATGAAAAACTGTTTTTT. The chain has TRBV29-1 and TRBJ1-4, with no clear D. Germline loops: CDR1 SQVTM, CDR2 ANQGSEA. Trimming cost V 4 bases and J 5 bases, with 14 bases left between them. This CDR3 is built from 14 residues.

This clonotype was seen more than once but under ten times. The rearrangement joins TRBV28 to TRBJ2-1; 9 bases match TRBD1. Germline V lookup: CDR1 MDHEN, CDR2 SYDVKM. The CDR3 sequence is 15 residues long. J was trimmed by 5 bases and V by 10 bases; bases with no gene match: 12. The CDR3 loop reads CATYLPGQGDNEQFF. CDR3 bases: TGTGCCACCTATTTACCGGGACAGGGAGACAATGAGCAGTTCTTC.

The rearrangement joins TRBV5-5 to TRBJ2-5; 7 bases fit TRBD2. Looked up from germline, CDR1 is SGHKS and CDR2 is YYEKEE (reference sequence). The CDR3 runs 14 residues. The V gene end was trimmed by 2 bases and the J gene end by 4 bases; junction bases not matched to a gene: 5. The CDR3 DNA reads as TGTGCCAGCAGCTTAGGCGGGAGCCCAGAGACCCAGTACTTC. As protein: CASSLGGSPETQYF.

This chain joins TRBV12-3 or TRBV12-4 and TRBJ2-2; no reliable D call. The germline V and J ends were trimmed by 3 bases and 4 bases, with 6 bases remaining between them. This CDR3 contains 13 residues. This CDR3 is CASSFYSTGELFF. CDR3 DNA: TGTGCCAGCAGTTTCTATAGCACCGGGGAGCTGTTTTTT.

V usage is TRBV28 and J usage is TRBJ2-7; TRBD2 agrees at 12 bases. Germline CDR1 MDHEN, CDR2 SYDVKM. CDR3 length: 17 amino acids. Trimming cost V 3 bases and J 6 bases; bases outside gene matches: 12. The CDR3 region is CASSFFQLAGGWGEQYF. The CDR3 bases are TGTGCCAGCAGTTTCTTCCAACTAGCGGGAGGATGGGGCGAGCAGTACTTC.

This rearrangement joins TRBV5-1 to TRBJ2-3, with D hard to call. The V end lost 0 bases, the J end lost 0 bases, and 14 bases lay between the germline ends. The CDR3 is 17 amino acids. Germline V CDR1 and CDR2: SGHRS, YFSETQ. In DNA, the CDR3 is TGCGCCAGCAGCTTGGGGATGGAAGGTTGGAGCACAGATACGCAGTATTTT. Translated, it gives CASSLGMEGWSTDTQYF.

The V gene is TRBV6-1, the J gene TRBJ2-7; D is possibly TRBD1 or TRBD2 (7 bases each). Trimming left V 4 bases short and J 3 bases short, with 19 bases between. Germline V gene data show CDR1 as MNHNS and CDR2 as SASEGT. The CDR3 sequence is 16 residues long. The CDR3 DNA reads as TGTGCCAGCAGTGCTAACCTAGGGGGCGGGAGCTACGAGCAGTACTTC. It is translated as CASSANLGGGSYEQYF.

The chain is built from TRBV3-1 and TRBJ2-5; D unresolved. V lost 1 base and J 6 bases, leaving 12 bases between the germline ends. CDR3 length equals 14 residues. The germline V gene has CDR1 LGHDT and CDR2 YNNKEL (reference sequence). The DNA for the CDR3 is TGTGCCAGCAGCCAAGGGACCCTAGAACAGACCCAGTACTTC. It codes for CASSQGTLEQTQYF.

CDR3 loop: CASTPGGLAGVTDTQYF. The CDR3 region has the DNA TGTGCCAGCACCCCGGGGGGACTAGCGGGAGTAACAGATACGCAGTATTTT. The rearrangement uses TRBV12-3 or TRBV12-4 and TRBJ2-3; 14 nucleotides align to TRBD2. Trimming removed 7 bases from V and 3 bases from J; junction bases left unmatched: 9. This CDR3 contains 17 residues.

The rearrangement joins TRBV29-1 to TRBJ2-7; 9 bases map to TRBD1. In germline, CDR1 is SQVTM, CDR2 ANQGSEA. V shed 4 bases, J shed 0 bases, and the junction held 4 bases outside the gene matches. The CDR3 runs to 14 residues. The CDR3 sequence is CSVVWDRVSYEQYF. The CDR3 bases are TGCAGCGTTGTGTGGGACAGGGTCTCCTACGAGCAGTACTTC.

This clonotype turned up a few times. The chain combines TRBV11-3 with TRBJ2-1, with 7 bases lining up with TRBD2. CDR3 length equals 16 residues. Trimming cost V 0 bases and J 0 bases; bases outside gene matches: 2. CDR1 and CDR2 (germline): SGHNT, YENEEA. The CDR3 nucleotides are TGTGCCAGCAGCTTAGAACTAGCGACCTCCTACAATGAGCAGTTCTTC. Translated, it gives CASSLELATSYNEQFF.